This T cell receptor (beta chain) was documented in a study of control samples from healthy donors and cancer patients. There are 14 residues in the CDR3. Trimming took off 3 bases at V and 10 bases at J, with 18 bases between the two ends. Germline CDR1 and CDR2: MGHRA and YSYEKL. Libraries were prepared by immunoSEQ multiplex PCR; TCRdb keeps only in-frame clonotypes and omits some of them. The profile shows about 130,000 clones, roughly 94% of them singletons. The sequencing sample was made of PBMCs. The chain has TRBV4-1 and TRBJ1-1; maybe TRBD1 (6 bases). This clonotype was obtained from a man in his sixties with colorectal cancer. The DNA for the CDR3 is TGCGCCAGCAGCCAGTCGGGGGCTGGGATGGCAGCTTTCTTT. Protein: CASSQSGAGMAAFF.